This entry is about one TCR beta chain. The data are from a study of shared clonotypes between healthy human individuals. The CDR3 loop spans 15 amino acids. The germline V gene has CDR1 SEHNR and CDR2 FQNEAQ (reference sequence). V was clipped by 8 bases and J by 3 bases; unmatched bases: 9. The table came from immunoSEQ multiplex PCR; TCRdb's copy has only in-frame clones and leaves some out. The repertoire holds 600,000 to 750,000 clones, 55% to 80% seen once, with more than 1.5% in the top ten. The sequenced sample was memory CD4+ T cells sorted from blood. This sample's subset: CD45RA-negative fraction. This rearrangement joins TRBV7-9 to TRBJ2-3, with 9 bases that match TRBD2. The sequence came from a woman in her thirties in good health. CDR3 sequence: CASLRGTSSTDTQYF. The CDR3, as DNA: TGTGCCAGCCTCCGGGGGACTAGCTCGACAGATACGCAGTATTTT. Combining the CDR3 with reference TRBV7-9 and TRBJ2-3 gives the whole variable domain DTGVSQNPRHKITKRGQNVTFRCDPISEHNRLYWYRQTLGQGPEFLTYFQNEAQLEKSRLLSDRFSAERPKGSFSTLEIQRTEQGDSAMYLCASLRGTSSTDTQYFGPGTRLTVL.